This T cell receptor (beta chain) was profiled in a study of blood T cell repertoires in COVID-19. The wider study: T cells, B-cell-depleted T cells, or PBMCs supplied cDNA or gDNA.

As originally analysed: Estimates of nucleated cell counts were drawn from the amplification of reference gene primers. Method: immunoSEQ multiplex PCR; TCRdb's copy keeps in-frame clones and lacks some. That table gives V, J and clone size, and the DNA gave D and trimming. The data contain about 73,000 clones, roughly four fifths of them seen just once; the ten biggest clones take up 5.5% to 7.5%. V lost 6 bases, J lost 3 bases, and 8 bases stayed unmatched. This CDR3 spans 15 amino acids. Germline assignment: CDR1 MGHRA and CDR2 YSYEKL. The receptor comes from a woman in her sixties or seventies with acute or convalescent COVID-19. The rearrangement joins TRBV4-1 to TRBJ1-2; 9 bases fit TRBD1. Sequencing used peripheral blood. The CDR3 loop reads CASRGTGTLYYGYTF. In DNA form, the CDR3 reads TGCGCCAGCAGGGGGACAGGGACTTTATACTATGGCTACACCTTC.